This T cell receptor (beta chain) is from a study of OX40 agonist ivuxolimab in advanced cancers. Sequencing used immunoSEQ multiplex PCR; TCRdb keeps in-frame clones, though not all of them. The table records 77,000 or so clones, approximately 89% of them present only once. A history of autoimmune disease or systemic immunosuppression excluded patients. This clonotype was obtained from an adult with an advanced solid tumor such as melanoma, head and neck, liver or kidney cancer. The sequenced sample was CD4+ or CD8+ T cells sorted from blood, obtained in a trial of the OX40 agonist ivuxolimab.

The CDR3 loop reads CASSLPGPRLEQYF. CDR3 in DNA: TGTGCCAGCAGTCTCCCGGGACCCCGTCTCGAGCAGTACTTC. The rearrangement joins TRBV28 to TRBJ2-7; either TRBD1 or TRBD2 may supply D (5 bases each). The CDR3 sequence is 14 residues long. Trimming took 5 bases from V and 6 from J, leaving 17 bases between them. Germline V gene data show CDR1 as MDHEN and CDR2 as SYDVKM.